The present T cell receptor beta chain was sequenced within a study of blood T cell repertoires in COVID-19 (dated by TCRdb to 2018 to 2020). For the study in its entirety: The collaborator samples originated in the United States, Italy and Spain and spanned the acute and convalescent phases of COVID-19. The prospective study material was composed of cDNA or gDNA derived from T cells, B-cell-depleted T cells, or PBMCs. Subjects who had been exposed to COVID-19, were actively infected with it, or had recovered from it provided the deeply sampled blood TCRbeta repertoires that made up the dataset. The repertoires were released in a freely available public database intended as a resource for research on the immune response to SARS-CoV-2. The samples were drawn from the first 160 participants of the ongoing ImmuneRACE study and from 1,200 or so subjects provided by 6 global collaborators. Nearly every sample came with metadata listing a de-identified subject ID, COVID-19 status, age in years and sex. HLA class I and class II types, where available, came from metadata supplied by the sample provider rather than from assay-based typing.

This clone was counted a few times. Its target antigen remains unknown. Nothing much larger sits one base from this clone, and base qualities are not available. One collaborating source in Seattle enrolled patients while the patients were actively infected and followed the patients over time throughout the course of disease. Whole blood was collected in K2EDTA tubes by collaborating institutions according to the institutions' own protocols. For TCRbeta analysis, collaborators shipped samples in one of three forms: frozen whole blood, isolated PBMCs, or DNA extracted from either of those sample types. TCRbeta CDR3 regions were amplified from genomic DNA by means of the immunoSEQ Assay, a bias-controlled multiplex PCR. The original methods were these. The number of nucleated cells in each sample was estimated by amplification of reference gene primers within the assay. Sequence reads were collapsed and filtered to measure the absolute abundance of every unique TCRbeta CDR3 rearrangement. Productive Simpson clonality was computed per sample as the square root of Simpson's diversity index over productive rearrangements. Sourced from immuneACCESS, this table was stored by TCRdb with only in-frame sequences that have V and J called. A share of the clones is absent; for the studies checked, an unresolved V gene accounts for under half, and the remainder has no known explanation. V and J calls plus clone size are reproduced from that table; the DNA served to infer D and trimming. The sample yields roughly 130,000 clones; about four fifths were counted once. 5% of the sample lies in the top ten.

The study at large found these results: The quantity of clinical and demographic metadata differed by source and by participant and was supplied without curation.

The sequencing input was peripheral blood. The receptor was derived from a woman in her 70s with COVID-19, enrolled during active disease.

The sequenced DNA is TGTGCCAGCAGTGAACAGGGGAAAGGTCTCAGCGGATCTTTCTTT. This yields the protein CASSEQGKGLSGSFF. The chain is made from TRBV2 and TRBJ1-1; a tentative D call is TRBD1 (6 bases match). At the junction V is shortened by 2 bases and J by 12 bases, with 22 bases in between. The CDR3, from cysteine to phenylalanine, totals 15 residues. Here the CDR3 DNA is all that survives: 45 bases in frame from base 1. The CDR1 and CDR2 encoded by the germline V gene are SNHLY and FYNNEI.